This is a list of T cell receptor beta chains from one sample in a study of T cell repertoires in cytomegalovirus infection. A single record per CDR3 protein comes from TCRdb applying MiXCR to the reads. The sample lists tens of thousands of distinct CDR3 sequences, 20% occurring once. These receptors' targets are unknown. The sample consisted of CD8+ T cells from cultured PBMCs, taken from culture after CMV antigen stimulation. These receptor sequences come from a human donor in good health (CMV status not recorded). Some clones in this sample may be carry-over from other donors' samples. CDR3s include the opening cysteine and the closing phenylalanine or tryptophan. The D gene is left open where the match is weak. Where a row states a size, it is once, few, many or the class of an expanded clone; other rows omit it.

TRBV29-1	NA	TRBJ2-3	NA	TGCAGCGTTGACTTAGGGAGCACAGATACGCAGTATTTT	CSVDLGSTDTQYF
TRBV7-3	TRBD1	TRBJ2-1	NA	TGTGCCAGCAGCTCCAGACAGGGTATGGGTTACGAGCAGTTCTTC	CASSSRQGMGYEQFF
TRBV19	NA	TRBJ1-1	NA	TGTGCCAGTAACCGGGGATTAAACACTGAAGCTTTCTTT	CASNRGLNTEAFF
TRBV12-3/TRBV12-4	NA	TRBJ1-4	NA	TGTGCCAGCAAGAGTTTGGCAACTAATGAAAAACTGTTTTTT	CASKSLATNEKLFF
TRBV7-2	NA	TRBJ2-3	NA	TGTGCCAGCAGCTTGACGGCCTCTAGCACAGATACGCAGTATTTT	CASSLTASSTDTQYF
TRBV7-6	TRBD2	TRBJ2-1	NA	TGTGCCAGCAGCTTAAGTAGGCCGACTAGCGGGAGAGGGAATGAGCAGTTCTTC	CASSLSRPTSGRGNEQFF
TRBV11-2	NA	TRBJ2-3	many	TGTGCCAGCAGCTTAGGACCAAGAAGCACAGATACGCAGTATTTT	CASSLGPRSTDTQYF
TRBV11-2	TRBD2	TRBJ2-1	NA	TGTGCCAGCAGCGCCCAAGGACTAGCGGGTTCCTACAATGAGCAGTTCTTC	CASSAQGLAGSYNEQFF
TRBV7-9	TRBD2	TRBJ2-4	few	TGTGCCAGCAGCCACCGGGGGGTAGCCAAAAACATTCAGTACTTC	CASSHRGVAKNIQYF
TRBV7-2	TRBD2	TRBJ2-2	NA	TGTGCCAGCAGCCCCGGACTAGCGGGATACACCGGGGAGCTGTTTTTT	CASSPGLAGYTGELFF
TRBV12-5	NA	TRBJ2-7	few	TGTGCTAGTGCCCTTGACACCTACGAGCAGTACTTC	CASALDTYEQYF
TRBV4-1	NA	TRBJ2-7	few	TGCGCCAGCAGCCAAGATCAAGATGAGGGCTCCTACGAGCAGTACTTC	CASSQDQDEGSYEQYF
TRBV7-9	TRBD1	TRBJ2-1	many	TGTGCCAGCAGCTTCAGTAGAGTTCGGTCGACAGGGTCGGGGAATGAGCAGTTCTTC	CASSFSRVRSTGSGNEQFF
TRBV18	NA	TRBJ1-5	NA	TGTGCCAGCTCCCGGGGGGACTCCGCGTCGCCCATCGGCAATCAGCCCCAGCATTTT	CASSRGDSASPIGNQPQHF
TRBV6-2/TRBV6-3	NA	TRBJ2-7	once	TGTGCCAGCAGTCGAGACAGCATAGCCTACGAGCAGTACTTC	CASSRDSIAYEQYF
TRBV7-2	NA	TRBJ2-3	many	TGTGCCAGCAGCTCCAGGGTCAAGCTAGCAGATACGCAGTATTTT	CASSSRVKLADTQYF
TRBV7-2	NA	TRBJ2-7	NA	TGTGCCAGCAGCCCCGGGCAGCCCTCCTACGAGCAGTACTTC	CASSPGQPSYEQYF
TRBV27	NA	TRBJ2-5	NA	TGTGCCAGCAGTTCTCAGGGAGAAGAGACCCAGTACTTC	CASSSQGEETQYF
TRBV6-5	NA	TRBJ1-5	NA	TGTGCCAGCACTCACTATTCGCAGGGAGGCCATCAGCCCCAGCATTTT	CASTHYSQGGHQPQHF
TRBV6-4	NA	TRBJ2-2	NA	TGTGCCAGCAGTGACTCGCTGCAGGGAATGGGGACCGGGGAGCTGTTTTTT	CASSDSLQGMGTGELFF
TRBV5-4	TRBD1	TRBJ2-7	medium-sized	TGTGCCAGCGGCGACAGGGACAGCTCCTACGAGCAGTACTTC	CASGDRDSSYEQYF
TRBV7-6	NA	TRBJ2-1	few	TGTGCCAGCAGCTTAGCGGGGAACTACAATGAGCAGTTCTTC	CASSLAGNYNEQFF
TRBV7-2	TRBD1	TRBJ2-3	NA	TGTGCCAGCAGCCGGACAGGGGGCGAGGCAGATACGCAGTATTTT	CASSRTGGEADTQYF